The 22 T cell receptor beta chains below all came from one sample that was sequenced in a study of graft-versus-host responses after intestinal transplantation. Their specific antigens are unknown. Profiled with immunoSEQ multiplex PCR; TCRdb holds only in-frame clones, not every one. The data show around 69,000 clones, with around 90% seen just once and less than 5% held by the top ten. The material was unstimulated CD8+ T cells sorted from spleen or lymph node cells, obtained before transplant. Source of these receptors: a human donor who was the organ donor for an intestinal transplant.

The chain employs TRBV10-1 and TRBJ1-1; 9 bases fit TRBD1. CDR3 length: 15 residues. The trim removed 6 bases at V and 1 base at J, leaving 6 bases unmatched. Germline lookup yields CDR1 WNHNN and CDR2 SYGVQD (reference sequence). DNA for the CDR3: TGCGCCAGCAGGGCCGGGACAGGGAGGAACACTGAAGCTTTCTTT. It specifies CASRAGTGRNTEAFF.

The rearrangement joins TRBV27 to TRBJ1-6; 10 nucleotides align to TRBD1. J was trimmed by 4 bases and V by 2 bases; bases with no gene match: 2. This CDR3 is 16 amino acids long. The germline gives CDR1 MNHEY, CDR2 SMNVEV (reference sequence). The CDR3 DNA reads TGTGCCAGCAGTTTAGGGACAGGGGATTATAATTCACCCCTCCACTTT. It translates to CASSLGTGDYNSPLHF.

This rearrangement joins TRBV21-1 to TRBJ1-2; the table's D call TRBD1 went unverified against the DNA. TRBV21-1 is a pseudogene locus. CDR3 size: 16 residues. This CDR3 reads CASSTLIPGQNYGYTF. CDR3 DNA sequence: TGTGCCAGCAGCACGCTCATACCGGGACAAAACTATGGCTACACCTTC.

This clone was observed once. The chain is built from TRBV2 and TRBJ1-2; tentatively, D is TRBD1 (6 bases). This CDR3 contains 15 residues. Trimming removed 1 base at V and 4 bases at J, with 13 bases between. The V gene's germline CDR1 is SNHLY and CDR2 FYNNEI. CDR3 coding DNA: TGTGCCAGCAGTGAAGGGGCAGGGGATTTCTATGGCTACACCTTC. Translation: CASSEGAGDFYGYTF.

The rearrangement links TRBV4-3 to TRBJ2-3, with 8 bases that match TRBD2. CDR1 is LGHNA, CDR2 YSLEER, per germline. CDR3 size: 21 residues. V lost 1 base to trimming and J lost 4 bases; unmatched junction nucleotides: 22. CDR3 DNA sequence: TGCGCCAGCAGCCAAGTATTTTTTTGGCCCGACCAGCGGGGGTGGTCAGATACGCAGTATTTT. Its translation is CASSQVFFWPDQRGWSDTQYF.

V gene TRBV10-3 combines with J gene TRBJ2-5; D is possibly TRBD2 (6 bases). Germline values: CDR1 ENHRY, CDR2 SYGVKD. Trimming took 7 bases from V and 2 from J, leaving 17 bases between them. The CDR3 loop spans 15 amino acids. The DNA for the CDR3 is TGTGCCATCACCGACCATCCGGGAGAACAAGAGACCCAGTACTTC. It encodes CAITDHPGEQETQYF.

By proportion, this clone is medium-sized (0.01 to 0.1%). The V call is TRBV6-1, the J call TRBJ2-2; weak D call: TRBD2 (6 bases). Germline V gene sequence: CDR1 MNHNS, CDR2 SASEGT. V shed 8 bases and J shed 3 bases, with 16 bases lying between them. CDR3 size: 15 residues. In nucleotides, the CDR3 is TGTGCCAGCGGAGGTTTAGGGGACTACACCGGGGAGCTGTTTTTT. Encoded protein: CASGGLGDYTGELFF.

The J gene is TRBJ2-3, the V gene TRBV27; a weak D match, TRBD2 (6 bases). There are 14 residues in the CDR3. V lost 8 bases, J lost 5 bases, and 17 bases lay in between. The germline gives CDR1 MNHEY, CDR2 SMNVEV (reference sequence). CDR3 bases: TGTGCCAGCCGTACCCCCGGGGGAGGAGATACGCAGTATTTT. Protein: CASRTPGGGDTQYF.

J is TRBJ1-2 and V is TRBV9; maybe TRBD1 (6 bases). CDR3 length: 14 amino acids. The germline CDR1 and CDR2 sequences are SGDLS and YYNGEE. V shed 3 bases and J shed 2 bases, with 11 bases lying between them. In nucleotides, the CDR3 is TGTGCCAGCAGCGCGGGACAATTCAACTATGGCTACACCTTC. Protein sequence: CASSAGQFNYGYTF. Drawing the rest from reference TRBV9 and TRBJ1-2, the complete variable domain is DSGVTQTPKHLITATGQRVTLRCSPRSGDLSVYWYQQSLDQGLQFLIQYYNGEERAKGNILERFSAQQFPDLHSELNLSSLELGDSALYFCASSAGQFNYGYTFGSGTRLTVV.

The V and J genes are TRBV9 and TRBJ1-6, with D perhaps TRBD1 (6 bases). Germline CDR1 reads SGDLS; CDR2 reads YYNGEE. This CDR3 region has 19 residues. V gave up 3 bases and J gave up 9 bases, with 28 bases separating them. CDR3 sequence reads: CASSARETPGTGRGSPLHF. Written as DNA, the CDR3 is TGTGCCAGCAGCGCAAGGGAAACCCCGGGAACAGGGAGGGGTTCACCCCTCCACTTT.

The V and J genes are TRBV5-1 and TRBJ1-1, with TRBD1 as a possible D gene (5 bases). Trimming left V 4 bases short and J 7 bases short, with 26 bases between. The CDR3 is 17 amino acids. Germline V CDR1 and CDR2: SGHRS, YFSETQ. This CDR3 reads CASSLVGGAGRWDEAFF. CDR3 DNA: TGCGCCAGCAGCCTGGTTGGTGGGGCAGGGCGGTGGGATGAAGCTTTCTTT.

This clone was found a few times. The CDR3 DNA is TGTGCCAGCAGTTCTGGGACAGGCCAAGCTTTCTTT. It is translated as CASSSGTGQAFF. This chain uses TRBV6-5 with TRBJ1-1; 8 bases are a match to TRBD1. V shed 4 bases and J 9 bases; nucleotides not matched to a gene: 4. This CDR3 contains 12 residues. Germline V gene sequence: CDR1 MNHEY, CDR2 SVGAGI.

V is TRBV6-1 and J is TRBJ1-1; no reliable D call. CDR1 MNHNS and CDR2 SASEGT come from the germline V gene. V lost 0 bases, J lost 5 bases, and 10 bases lay in between. This CDR3 has 14 residues. CDR3 coding DNA: TGTGCCAGCAGTGAAGCGGTGGAGAAAACTGAAGCTTTCTTT. Translation gives CASSEAVEKTEAFF.

V gene TRBV7-2 combines with J gene TRBJ1-1; D may be TRBD1 (5 bases). The germline CDR1 and CDR2 sequences are SGHTA and FQGNSA. CDR3 size: 15 residues. V lost 5 bases and J lost 0, with 13 bases in between. The CDR3 loop reads CASSNKRGMNTEAFF. The CDR3 DNA is TGTGCCAGCAGCAATAAAAGGGGCATGAACACTGAAGCTTTCTTT.

The rearrangement uses TRBV19 and TRBJ1-1; a weak D match, TRBD1 (6 bases). CDR1 is LNHDA and CDR2 is SQIVND in the germline V gene (reference sequence). The CDR3 covers 13 residues. Trimming removed 5 bases at V and 5 bases at J, with 12 bases between. Written as DNA, the CDR3 is TGTGCCAGTAGTTTACAGGGCGAAACTGAAGCTTTCTTT. Its protein product is CASSLQGETEAFF.

This chain uses TRBV28 with TRBJ2-2, with a possible D match to TRBD2 (7 bases). The germline gives CDR1 MDHEN, CDR2 SYDVKM. The CDR3 runs to 18 residues. V was shortened by 2 bases and J by 4 bases, with 20 bases between the two germline ends. The CDR3 region is CASSLVGGPAGSTGELFF. CDR3 bases: TGTGCCAGCAGTTTAGTGGGGGGGCCAGCGGGGAGCACCGGGGAGCTGTTTTTT.

V usage is TRBV13 and J usage is TRBJ2-3, with 10 bases lining up with TRBD1. Per germline, CDR1 PRHDT and CDR2 FYEKMQ (reference sequence). The ends lost 5 bases at V and 4 bases at J; junction bases unmatched: 6. The CDR3 runs 15 residues. This CDR3 is CASSLRDRGADTQYF. The DNA for the CDR3 is TGTGCCAGCAGCCTTCGGGACAGGGGCGCAGATACGCAGTATTTT. Full variable domain (outside the CDR3, taken from reference TRBV13 and TRBJ2-3): AAGVIQSPRHLIKEKRETATLKCYPIPRHDTVYWYQQGPGQDPQFLISFYEKMQSDKGSIPDRFSAQQFSDYHSELNMSSLELGDSALYFCASSLRDRGADTQYFGPGTRLTVL.

The chain joins TRBV6-5 to TRBJ1-3; D perhaps matches TRBD1 (5 bases). Germline V gene sequence: CDR1 MNHEY, CDR2 SVGAGI. This CDR3 contains 15 residues. The ends were cut back, 6 bases at V and 1 base at J, with 13 bases in the middle. CDR3 sequence reads: CASRDKGVSGNTIYF. The CDR3 DNA follows: TGTGCCAGCAGGGACAAAGGGGTTTCTGGAAACACCATATATTTT.

The chain has TRBV6-1 and TRBJ2-1, with 8 bases aligning to TRBD1. Germline CDR1 MNHNS, CDR2 SASEGT. The length of the CDR3 is 15 residues. The V segment lost 1 base and the J segment 10 bases; nucleotides outside the gene matches: 9. CDR3 residues: CASSEEWDRKTEQFF. CDR3 in DNA: TGTGCCAGCAGTGAAGAATGGGACAGGAAGACGGAGCAGTTCTTC.

The rearrangement uses TRBV5-6 and TRBJ2-7; D gene unclear. The CDR3 is made up of 8 amino acids. V lost 5 bases, J lost 13 bases, and 7 bases lay in between. The V gene's germline CDR1 is SGHDT and CDR2 YYEEEE. Here the CDR3 reads CASSRRYV. The CDR3 nucleotides read TGTGCCAGCAGTCGCCGCTACGTC.

The CDR3 DNA reads TGTGCCAGCAGTTACGACAGTGAGGAGACCCAGTACTTC. Amino acids: CASSYDSEETQYF. The J gene is TRBJ2-5, the V gene TRBV6-5; possible D gene TRBD1, 5 bases. In germline, CDR1 is MNHEY, CDR2 SVGAGI. Trimming cost V 2 bases and J 5 bases, with 9 bases left between them. CDR3 length: 13 residues.

This sequence joins TRBV5-8 and TRBJ1-5; D call uncertain. The CDR3 spans 14 residues. V was clipped by 0 bases and J by 4 bases, with 8 bases between them. The germline V gene has CDR1 SGHTS and CDR2 YDEGEE. The CDR3 reads CASSLVPGNQPQHF. CDR3 in DNA: TGTGCCAGCAGCTTGGTACCCGGTAATCAGCCCCAGCATTTT.